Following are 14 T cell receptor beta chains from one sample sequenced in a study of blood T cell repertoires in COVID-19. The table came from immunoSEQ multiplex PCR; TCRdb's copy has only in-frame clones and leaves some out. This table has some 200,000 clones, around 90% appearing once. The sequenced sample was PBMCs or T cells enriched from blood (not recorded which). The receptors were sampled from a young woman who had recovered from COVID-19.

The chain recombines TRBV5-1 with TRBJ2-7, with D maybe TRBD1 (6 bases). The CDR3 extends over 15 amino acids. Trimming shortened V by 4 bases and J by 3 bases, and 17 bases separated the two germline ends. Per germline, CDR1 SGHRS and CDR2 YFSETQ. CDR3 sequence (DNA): TGCGCCAGCAGCGTCCAACAGGGCACAGTCTACGAGCAGTACTTC. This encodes CASSVQQGTVYEQYF.

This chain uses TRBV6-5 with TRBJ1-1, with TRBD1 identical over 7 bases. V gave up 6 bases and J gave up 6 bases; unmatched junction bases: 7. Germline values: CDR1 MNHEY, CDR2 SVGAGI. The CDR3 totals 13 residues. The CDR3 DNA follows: TGTGCCAGCAGCCGTGACAGGGTAGCTGAAGCTTTCTTT. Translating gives CASSRDRVAEAFF.

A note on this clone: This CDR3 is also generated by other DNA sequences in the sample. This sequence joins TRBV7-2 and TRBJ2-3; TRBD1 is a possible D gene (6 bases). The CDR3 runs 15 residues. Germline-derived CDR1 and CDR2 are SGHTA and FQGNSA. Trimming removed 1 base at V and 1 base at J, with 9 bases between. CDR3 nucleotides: TGTGCCAGCAGCTTAGTTGGGGGCCGCACAGATACGCAGTATTTT. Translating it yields CASSLVGGRTDTQYF.

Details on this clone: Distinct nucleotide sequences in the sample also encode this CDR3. The CDR3: CASSLNRGNEKLFF. Written as DNA, the CDR3 is TGTGCCAGCAGTTTGAACAGGGGTAATGAAAAACTGTTTTTT. V usage is TRBV27 and J usage is TRBJ1-4, with 7 nucleotides matching TRBD1. V shed 3 bases and J 4 bases; nucleotides not matched to a gene: 2. This CDR3 has 14 amino acids. CDR1 and CDR2 from the germline V gene are MNHEY and SMNVEV (reference sequence).

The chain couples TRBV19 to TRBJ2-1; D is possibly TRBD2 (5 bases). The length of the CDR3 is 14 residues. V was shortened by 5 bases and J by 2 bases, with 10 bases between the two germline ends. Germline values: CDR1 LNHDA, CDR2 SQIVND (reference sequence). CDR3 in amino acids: CASSSGMAYNEQFF. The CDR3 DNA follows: TGTGCCAGTAGTTCGGGGATGGCCTACAATGAGCAGTTCTTC.

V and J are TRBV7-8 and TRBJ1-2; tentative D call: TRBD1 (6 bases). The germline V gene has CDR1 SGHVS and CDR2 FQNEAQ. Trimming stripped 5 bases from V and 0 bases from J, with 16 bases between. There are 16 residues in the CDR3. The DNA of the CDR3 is TGTGCCAGCAGCGCCCGGACAGCTCCATCTAACTATGGCTACACCTTC. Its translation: CASSARTAPSNYGYTF.

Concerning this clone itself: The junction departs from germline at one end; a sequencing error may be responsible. CDR3 nucleotides: TGTGCCAGCAGCCAAGATTTGGCTTCCTTACCCCACTTC. Its translation is CASSQDLASLPHF. The chain recombines TRBV14 with TRBJ2-7; D not certain. The CDR3 covers 13 residues. Germline loops: CDR1 SGHDN, CDR2 FVKESK.

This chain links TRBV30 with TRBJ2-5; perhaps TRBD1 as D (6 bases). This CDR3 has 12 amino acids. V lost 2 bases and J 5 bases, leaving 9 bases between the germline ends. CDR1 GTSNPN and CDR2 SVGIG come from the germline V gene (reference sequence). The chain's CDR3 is CAWSPQGETQYF. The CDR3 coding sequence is TGTGCCTGGAGTCCTCAGGGGGAGACCCAGTACTTC.

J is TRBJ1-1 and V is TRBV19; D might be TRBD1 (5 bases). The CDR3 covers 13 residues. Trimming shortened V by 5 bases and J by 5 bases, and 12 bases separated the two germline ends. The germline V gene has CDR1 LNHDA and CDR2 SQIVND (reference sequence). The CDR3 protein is CASSGTGGTEAFF. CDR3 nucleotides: TGTGCCAGTAGTGGTACCGGGGGGACTGAAGCTTTCTTT.

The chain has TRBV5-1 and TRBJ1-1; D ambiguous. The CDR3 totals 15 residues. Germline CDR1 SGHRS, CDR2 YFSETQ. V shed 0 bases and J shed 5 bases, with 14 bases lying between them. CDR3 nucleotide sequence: TGCGCCAGCAGCTTGGCCCCGGAACCGGGGACTGAAGCTTTCTTT. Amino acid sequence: CASSLAPEPGTEAFF.

In nucleotides, the CDR3 is TGTGCCAGCAGCTTCGGGACAGGATTCTCTGGAAACACCATATATTTT. Translating it yields CASSFGTGFSGNTIYF. The chain couples TRBV5-8 to TRBJ1-3; 8 nucleotides agree with TRBD1. The V gene's germline CDR1 is SGHTS and CDR2 YDEGEE. The V segment lost 2 bases and the J segment 0 bases; nucleotides outside the gene matches: 4. There are 16 residues in the CDR3. The entire variable domain, with the rest obtained from reference TRBV5-8 and TRBJ1-3, is as follows: EAGVTQSPTHLIKTRGQQATLRCSPISGHTSVYWYQQALGLGLQFLLWYDEGEERNRGNFPPRFSGRQFPNYSSELNVNALELEDSALYLCASSFGTGFSGNTIYFGEGSWLTVV.

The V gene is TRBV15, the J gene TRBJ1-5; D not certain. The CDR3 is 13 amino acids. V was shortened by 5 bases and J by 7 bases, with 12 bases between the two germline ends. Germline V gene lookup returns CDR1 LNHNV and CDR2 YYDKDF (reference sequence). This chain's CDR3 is CATSRRAGQPQHF. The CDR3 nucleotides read TGTGCCACCAGCCGGAGGGCGGGGCAGCCCCAGCATTTT.

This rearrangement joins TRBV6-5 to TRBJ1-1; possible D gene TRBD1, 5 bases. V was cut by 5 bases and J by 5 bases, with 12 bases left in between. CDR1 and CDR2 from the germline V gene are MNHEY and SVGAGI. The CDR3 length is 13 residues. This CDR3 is CASSPRGRTEAFF. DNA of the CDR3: TGTGCCAGCAGTCCTAGGGGAAGGACTGAAGCTTTCTTT.

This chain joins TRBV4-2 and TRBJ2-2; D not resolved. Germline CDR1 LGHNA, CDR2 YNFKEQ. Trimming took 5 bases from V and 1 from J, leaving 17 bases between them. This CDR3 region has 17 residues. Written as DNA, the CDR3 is TGTGCCAGCAGCAATCCTCGAGCAGGCGTGAACACCGGGGAGCTGTTTTTT. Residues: CASSNPRAGVNTGELFF.